Following are 21 T cell receptor beta chains from one sample sequenced in a study of T cells after yellow fever vaccination. TCRdb redid the calling of the 5' RACE reads with MiXCR, one entry per CDR3 protein. The data contain about 430,000 distinct CDR3 sequences, 15% to 20% of them seen just once; the ten biggest clones take up 15% to 20%. The specimen comprised PBMCs, sampled before the yellow fever booster vaccination. The receptors here all came from a man in his late teens or twenties who received the YFV17D yellow fever vaccine.

The V call is TRBV7-3, the J call TRBJ2-2; maybe TRBD1 (5 bases). Germline CDR1 SGHTA, CDR2 FQGTGA. Trimming took off 3 bases at V and 6 bases at J, with 11 bases between the two ends. This CDR3 contains 14 residues. The CDR3 DNA reads TGTGCCAGCAGCTTTTCCAGGGAATCCGGGGAGCTGTTTTTT. It specifies CASSFSRESGELFF.

The chain links TRBV29-1 to TRBJ2-2; a weak D match, TRBD1 (6 bases). The CDR3 spans 14 residues. V shed 0 bases and J shed 3 bases, with 8 bases lying between them. CDR1 SQVTM and CDR2 ANQGSEA come from the germline V gene. CDR3 amino acids: CSVEEGAYTGELFF. The CDR3 region has the DNA TGCAGCGTTGAAGAGGGGGCATACACCGGGGAGCTGTTTTTT.

The V call is TRBV2, the J call TRBJ1-2, with TRBD1 matching over 10 bases. Germline assignment: CDR1 SNHLY and CDR2 FYNNEI. CDR3 length: 14 amino acids. For the CDR3, the DNA is TGTGTGAGGGACAGGGGTCTAGCTAACTATGGCTACACCTTC. This sequence encodes CVRDRGLANYGYTF.

J is TRBJ2-1 and V is TRBV5-1; 9 positions agree with TRBD1. This CDR3 is 18 amino acids long. Germline V gene lookup returns CDR1 SGHRS and CDR2 YFSETQ. V trimming: 0 bases; J trimming: 4 bases; junction bases outside the gene matches: 11. The CDR3 sequence: CASSLGAATGTGYNEQFF. CDR3 nucleotides: TGCGCCAGCAGCTTGGGGGCCGCTACCGGGACAGGGTACAATGAGCAGTTCTTC.

This clonotype turned up a few times. The V call is TRBV14, the J call TRBJ2-5, with D perhaps TRBD1 (5 bases). V lost 0 bases, J lost 6 bases, and 17 bases lay in between. The CDR3 covers 16 residues. The germline gives CDR1 SGHDN, CDR2 FVKESK. In DNA form, the CDR3 reads TGTGCCAGCAGCCAAGATCCCATGGTGGCGGACAAGACCCAGTACTTC. Protein product: CASSQDPMVADKTQYF.

The table lists this clonotype with a few counts. The chain carries TRBV12-3 or TRBV12-4 and TRBJ2-1; 11 nucleotides match TRBD2. J was trimmed by 1 base and V by 5 bases; bases with no gene match: 4. The CDR3 length is 16 residues. CDR3 DNA sequence: TGTGCCAGCAGTCCGTCTAGCGGGGGGTCCTACAATGAGCAGTTCTTC. Its protein is CASSPSSGGSYNEQFF.

The genes are TRBV7-9 and TRBJ2-7, with D possibly TRBD2 on 6 matching bases. Germline CDR1 reads SEHNR; CDR2 reads FQNEAQ (reference sequence). Trimming took 3 bases from V and 7 from J, leaving 13 bases between them. There are 13 residues in the CDR3. The CDR3 region has the DNA TGTGCCAGCAGCTTTTCGCCGGAGGGAGAGCAGTACTTC. Residues: CASSFSPEGEQYF.

This clonotype turned up a few times. The chain carries TRBV4-1 and TRBJ1-1; D not resolved. The V gene lost 1 base and the J gene lost 5 bases, with 14 bases spanning the gap. The CDR3 covers 15 residues. Germline V lookup: CDR1 MGHRA, CDR2 YSYEKL. CDR3: CASSQGQRVKTEAFF. The CDR3, as DNA: TGCGCCAGCAGCCAAGGGCAGCGGGTTAAGACTGAAGCTTTCTTT.

The chain links TRBV5-1 to TRBJ2-3; TRBD2 matches at 7 bases. Per germline, CDR1 SGHRS and CDR2 YFSETQ. This CDR3 is built from 16 residues. The V and J ends lost 0 bases and 2 bases, in that order; junction bases with no gene match: 6. The CDR3 region is CASSLDSLATTDTQYF. CDR3 nucleotides: TGCGCCAGCAGCTTGGACTCACTAGCGACCACAGATACGCAGTATTTT.

This clonotype was seen only a few times. The chain joins TRBV7-9 to TRBJ2-5; D might be TRBD1 (5 bases). Germline CDR1 is SEHNR and CDR2 is FQNEAQ (reference sequence). The V gene lost 6 bases and the J gene lost 5 bases, with 16 bases spanning the gap. There are 14 residues in the CDR3. For the CDR3, the DNA is TGTGCCAGCAGTATAGGTGGGGCCCGGGAGACCCAGTACTTC. Translation: CASSIGGARETQYF.

In this sample, this clonotype turned up a few times. This chain uses TRBV6-6 with TRBJ2-7, with D maybe TRBD2 (6 bases). The CDR3 runs 11 residues. CDR1 and CDR2 (germline): MNHNY, SVGAGI (reference sequence). Trimming removed 6 bases at V and 6 bases at J, with 9 bases between. For the CDR3, the DNA is TGTGCCAGCAGGCGGGGCCGCGAGCAGTACGTC. This sequence encodes CASRRGREQYV.

The V call is TRBV28, the J call TRBJ2-2, with 8 bases lining up with TRBD1. This CDR3 spans 15 amino acids. Germline CDR1 MDHEN, CDR2 SYDVKM. The ends lost 6 bases at V and 6 bases at J; junction bases unmatched: 9. CDR3 in DNA: TGTGCCAGCAGACGCCGGGACAGGCTTGCCGGGGAGCTGTTTTTT. It codes for CASRRRDRLAGELFF.

The rearrangement links TRBV7-8 to TRBJ2-7; TRBD2 matches 7 bases. From germline, CDR1 is SGHVS and CDR2 FQNEAQ. The CDR3 is 16 residues long. J was trimmed by 6 bases and V by 1 base; bases with no gene match: 12. This CDR3 is CASSLGVAGVSGEQYV. The DNA for the CDR3 is TGTGCCAGCAGCTTAGGGGTCGCGGGGGTGTCTGGCGAGCAGTACGTC.

This clonotype was recorded a few times. J is TRBJ1-1 and V is TRBV2; D unclear. The CDR3 is 12 amino acids. Germline CDR1 reads SNHLY; CDR2 reads FYNNEI. Trimming cost V 7 bases and J 6 bases, with 12 bases left between them. The CDR3 is CASKFYYAEAFF. The CDR3 DNA follows: TGTGCCAGCAAATTTTATTACGCTGAAGCTTTCTTT.

This clonotype was counted a few times. This sequence joins TRBV7-2 and TRBJ1-4; D is undetermined. CDR3 length: 15 residues. V lost 5 bases, J lost 5 bases, and 15 bases lay in between. Germline CDR1 and CDR2: SGHTA and FQGNSA. In nucleotides, the CDR3 is TGTGCCAGCAGCCCCGGTGGCAGTCTCAATGAAAAACTGTTTTTT. It codes for CASSPGGSLNEKLFF.

This clonotype appeared a few times. This sequence joins TRBV7-2 and TRBJ1-5, with D possibly matching TRBD1 (5 bases). The CDR3 consists of 14 residues. The V and J ends lost 3 bases and 0 bases respectively, with 6 bases between them. CDR1 and CDR2 (germline): SGHTA, FQGNSA. The CDR3 DNA sequence: TGTGCCAGCAGCTTGACAGTTAGCAATCAGCCCCAGCATTTT. It specifies CASSLTVSNQPQHF.

This clonotype was detected only a few times. This chain joins TRBV5-1 and TRBJ1-4, with D possibly being TRBD1 (6 bases). CDR3 size: 17 residues. From germline, CDR1 is SGHRS and CDR2 YFSETQ. V was pared by 4 bases and J by 0 bases, with 16 bases between. DNA for the CDR3: TGCGCCAGCAGCGCTCGACCGGACAGTGCAACTAATGAAAAACTGTTTTTT. This translates into CASSARPDSATNEKLFF.

This chain links TRBV7-6 with TRBJ1-5; TRBD1 matches 7 bases. This CDR3 has 15 residues. Trimming cost V 4 bases and J 4 bases; bases outside gene matches: 7. The germline gives CDR1 SGHVS, CDR2 FNYEAQ. CDR3 in DNA: TGTGCCAGCAGCTCGCAGGGGGGTTATAATCAGCCCCAGCATTTT. Translation gives CASSSQGGYNQPQHF.

This clonotype showed up many times. The chain combines TRBV6-6 with TRBJ1-5, with a possible D match to TRBD1 (5 bases). Germline CDR1 is MNHNY and CDR2 is SVGAGI (reference sequence). Trimming took 2 bases from V and 5 from J, leaving 16 bases between them. The CDR3 covers 16 residues. The CDR3 is CASSYQAPWGDQPQHF. The CDR3 DNA is TGTGCCAGCAGTTACCAGGCACCCTGGGGGGATCAGCCCCAGCATTTT.

J is TRBJ1-1 and V is TRBV3-1, with D perhaps matching TRBD1 (6 bases). Germline V gene sequence: CDR1 LGHDT, CDR2 YNNKEL (reference sequence). The CDR3 has 12 amino acids. Trimming shortened V by 3 bases and J by 7 bases, and 9 bases separated the two germline ends. The CDR3 coding sequence is TGTGCCAGCAGCCAGGGGGCCGGTGAAGCTTTCTTT. Its protein product is CASSQGAGEAFF.

This clonotype was picked up a small number of times. The gene calls are TRBV7-2 and TRBJ2-5; a possible D gene is TRBD2 (5 bases). Germline CDR1 is SGHTA and CDR2 is FQGNSA. This CDR3 region has 13 residues. Trimming removed 5 bases from V and 0 bases from J, with 7 bases in between. The chain's CDR3 is CASSRGNQETQYF. For the CDR3, the DNA is TGTGCCAGCAGCCGAGGGAACCAAGAGACCCAGTACTTC.